The 13 T cell receptor beta chains given below trace back to one sample, sequenced in a study of cytomegalovirus exposure and HLA in healthy donors. The PCR employed 60 Vbeta primers together with 13 Jbeta primers. Libraries were prepared by immunoSEQ multiplex PCR; TCRdb keeps only in-frame clonotypes and omits some of them. The table includes 140,000 to 150,000 clones, 80% to 85% detected once. Material: PBMCs. Receptors originate from a boy aged 2 to 9 in good health and CMV-seronegative.

Relative to its sample, this clone is medium-sized. The rearrangement joins TRBV5-1 to TRBJ2-3, with 11 bases that match TRBD2. After removal of 3 bases from V and 2 bases from J, the junction contained 14 bases not matched to a gene. This CDR3 comprises 19 residues. The germline V gene encodes CDR1 SGHRS and CDR2 YFSETQ. CDR3 nucleotides: TGCGCCAGCAGCTCCGAAGGAATTCTAGCGGGGGGTGACACAGATACGCAGTATTTT. Translated, it gives CASSSEGILAGGDTDTQYF.

The CDR3 nucleotides read TGTGCCAGCAGCTTATTAATCTTATTAGGCTACACCTTC. The encoded protein is CASSLLILLGYTF. The V and J genes are TRBV7-9 and TRBJ1-2; D ambiguous. The CDR3 is 13 amino acids. The V and J ends lost 2 bases and 8 bases respectively, with 12 bases between them. Per germline, CDR1 SEHNR and CDR2 FQNEAQ (reference sequence).

V usage is TRBV27 and J usage is TRBJ2-1; no reliable D call. The V gene lost 2 bases and the J gene lost 4 bases, with 6 bases spanning the gap. The CDR3 is 13 residues long. Germline V gives CDR1 MNHEY, CDR2 SMNVEV (reference sequence). The CDR3 protein is CASSLNSYNEQFF. The CDR3 coding sequence is TGTGCCAGCAGTTTAAACTCATACAATGAGCAGTTCTTC.

This chain uses TRBV7-9 with TRBJ2-2; D is ambiguous. The ends were cut back, 3 bases at V and 4 bases at J, with 12 bases in the middle. The CDR3 runs 15 residues. Germline-derived CDR1 and CDR2 are SEHNR and FQNEAQ (reference sequence). CDR3 bases: TGTGCCAGCAGCTTTAGGTCGAGGCCCACCGGGGAGCTGTTTTTT. Translated: CASSFRSRPTGELFF.

The chain is built from TRBV10-3 and TRBJ2-7; 7 bases are a match to TRBD2. The CDR3 covers 14 residues. The ends lost 9 bases at V and 5 bases at J; junction bases unmatched: 13. The germline V gene has CDR1 ENHRY and CDR2 SYGVKD. Here the CDR3 DNA reads TGTGCCATAAGCGGGGCCGGCTACGGGGACGAGCAGTACTTC. Translated, it gives CAISGAGYGDEQYF.

The V and J genes are TRBV7-9 and TRBJ1-6, with 9 positions matching TRBD1. Trimming removed 5 bases from V and 6 bases from J; junction bases left unmatched: 8. Per the germline V gene, CDR1 is SEHNR and CDR2 is FQNEAQ (reference sequence). CDR3 length equals 16 residues. The chain's CDR3 is CASSKIRDRANSPLHF. CDR3 nucleotide sequence: TGTGCCAGCAGCAAGATCCGGGACAGGGCTAATTCACCCCTCCACTTT.

The rearrangement uses TRBV6-1 and TRBJ1-4, with 11 bases aligning to TRBD1. V was pared by 8 bases and J by 7 bases, with 3 bases of the junction left unmatched. CDR1 is MNHNS, CDR2 SASEGT, per germline. CDR3 length equals 13 residues. The CDR3, as DNA: TGTGCCAGCGGAGGGACAGGGGGTGAAAAACTGTTTTTT. Protein sequence: CASGGTGGEKLFF.

The chain is built from TRBV5-4 and TRBJ1-6, with D possibly TRBD1 on 5 matching bases. The CDR3 totals 14 residues. Trimming pared 6 bases from V and 0 bases from J, leaving 7 bases between. The germline gives CDR1 SGHNT, CDR2 YYREEE (reference sequence). This CDR3 is CASTDSSYNSPLHF. The CDR3 DNA reads as TGTGCCAGCACTGACAGCTCCTATAATTCACCCCTCCACTTT.

This clone was seen only once. The chain combines TRBV27 with TRBJ1-5, with 7 bases lining up with TRBD1. The junction had 6 bases not matched to a gene; V was cut back by 4 bases and J by 6 bases. The CDR3 is 14 amino acids. Germline V gene data show CDR1 as MNHEY and CDR2 as SMNVEV (reference sequence). The CDR3 reads CASSSDRAGQPQHF. CDR3 sequence (DNA): TGTGCCAGCAGTTCAGACAGGGCAGGTCAGCCCCAGCATTTT.

The chain joins TRBV7-8 to TRBJ2-5; no clear D gene. Germline assignment: CDR1 SGHVS and CDR2 FQNEAQ. The V end was cut by 1 base, the J end by 4 bases, with 10 bases between. The CDR3 loop spans 14 amino acids. CDR3: CASSLGQARETQYF. Written as DNA, the CDR3 is TGTGCCAGCAGCTTAGGGCAGGCCCGAGAGACCCAGTACTTC. The variable domain in full, with the rest retrieved from reference TRBV7-8 and TRBJ2-5, is GAGVSQSPRYKVAKRGQDVALRCDPISGHVSLFWYQQALGQGPEFLTYFQNEAQLDKSGLPSDRFFAERPEGSVSTLKIQRTQQEDSAVYLCASSLGQARETQYFGPGTRLLVL.

This clone occurred once. The J gene is TRBJ2-3, the V gene TRBV5-4; 9 nucleotides agree with TRBD2. V gave up 1 base and J gave up 1 base; unmatched junction bases: 4. Germline V CDR1 and CDR2: SGHNT, YYREEE (reference sequence). This CDR3 contains 16 residues. DNA of the CDR3: TGTGCCAGCAGCTTGTTGACTAGCGGAGGCACAGATACGCAGTATTTT. Its protein product is CASSLLTSGGTDTQYF.

This chain joins TRBV6-6 and TRBJ2-7; the D gene is possibly TRBD1 (5 bases). Germline CDR1 MNHNY, CDR2 SVGAGI (reference sequence). The CDR3 runs to 16 residues. The V end lost 2 bases, the J end lost 1 base, and 15 bases lay between the germline ends. CDR3 sequence: CASSYHQKQDSYEQYF. For the CDR3, the DNA is TGTGCCAGCAGTTACCACCAAAAACAGGATTCCTACGAGCAGTACTTC.

The chain recombines TRBV7-9 with TRBJ2-7; perhaps TRBD1 as D (6 bases). The germline V and J ends were trimmed by 0 bases and 2 bases, with 11 bases remaining between them. CDR3 length equals 15 residues. Germline CDR1 and CDR2: SEHNR and FQNEAQ (reference sequence). CDR3 sequence (DNA): TGTGCCAGCAGCTTAGCCCGGACAGACGCCTACGAGCAGTACTTC. Its protein is CASSLARTDAYEQYF.